The TCR beta chain under discussion was sequenced for a study of T-cell reconstitution after alpha-beta-depleted transplantation in children. TCRbeta library preparation incorporated unique molecular identifiers. TCRdb recomputed calls from the PCR reads with MiXCR, one row per CDR3 protein. The table has around 200,000 distinct CDR3 sequences, about a tenth seen once; the top ten hold less than 8%. There are 14 residues in the CDR3. CDR1 is GTSNPN, CDR2 SVGIG, per germline (reference sequence). Between the trimmed V and J ends, which lost 5 bases and 1 base, there was a span of 11 bases. Material: PBMCs from the stem cell graft donor, obtained from the stem cell graft. The TCR comes from a human donor who donated a stem cell graft to a child with acute lymphoblastic leukemia. The chain couples TRBV30 to TRBJ2-2; D perhaps matches TRBD1 (6 bases). The CDR3 coding sequence is TGTGCCTGGGAGGGGACATGGAACACCGGGGAGCTGTTTTTT. Translation gives CAWEGTWNTGELFF.